The entry below describes one T cell receptor beta chain. There is no known antigen for this receptor. The CDR3 end shows no conserved phenylalanine or tryptophan, and so a read error is likely. The limits of the CDR3 on the DNA are not certain, so only TCRdb's listed CDR3 is given. Set within a cohort of healthcare workers in London, UK, this nested case-control study involved weekly PCR testing of nasopharyngeal swabs along with blood sampling. Between 23 and 31 March 2020, the week of the UK lockdown, healthcare workers were enrolled and then followed up weekly for as long as 16 weeks. Library construction relied on 5' RACE. Data came from a NextSeq 500. To correct for sequencing error and PCR bias, the TCR library protocol tagged individual cDNA molecules with unique molecular identifiers. Sequencing covered both TCR alpha and beta chains, and within each sample the abundances of alpha and beta sequences were tightly co-correlated. Per the authors' processing: V gene, J gene and CDR3 annotation of TCR sequences was performed with Decombinator V4. TCRs were defined as expanded if a significant change between any two time points was detected under a Poisson model with p below 0.0001. TCR abundances were normalised to the total number of TCRs sequenced in each sample and reported as counts per million. TRAV1-2 paired with TRAJ12, TRAJ20 or TRAJ33 defined MAIT TCRs, while TRAV10 paired with TRAJ18 defined iNKT TCRs. A search of VDJdb, accessed on 1 November 2021, was run for TCRs annotated to CMV, EBV and SARS-CoV-2, with TCRs annotated for multiple antigens excluded. TCRdb ran its own pipeline on the public reads, namely fastp trimming at Q25 and MiXCR clone calling, and kept in-frame beta chains. All rows with the same CDR3 protein become a single entry with the most common DNA and genes. The V and J calls shown here were made by TCRdb, not taken from the authors' results. This sample is represented by about 80,000 distinct CDR3 sequences; around 5% of them were singletons. The ten largest clonotypes hold approximately 7% of the sample.

The data belong to a study of early T cells in non-severe SARS-CoV-2 infection (dated by TCRdb to the early 2020s). Some background on the complete study: Because TCR sequencing was done on bulk RNA from unsorted whole blood, the alpha and beta chains could not be paired. Overall study results and their limits: Matching against VDJdb was skewed toward anti-spike CD8 responses, likely underestimated virus-specific expansions, and missed private and CD4 specificities.

The CDR3 has 12 residues if both end residues are counted. CDR1 and CDR2, per the germline V gene (reference sequence), are LGHDT and YNNKEL. The sequencing here drew on whole blood, taken at baseline. The chain is made from TRBV3-1 and TRBJ1-2; the table names TRBD1, a call not compared with the DNA. The source is an adult who was a healthcare worker with PCR-confirmed SARS-CoV-2 infection or an uninfected control (not recorded which). The CDR3 in this case is CASSQGGGQVTS.